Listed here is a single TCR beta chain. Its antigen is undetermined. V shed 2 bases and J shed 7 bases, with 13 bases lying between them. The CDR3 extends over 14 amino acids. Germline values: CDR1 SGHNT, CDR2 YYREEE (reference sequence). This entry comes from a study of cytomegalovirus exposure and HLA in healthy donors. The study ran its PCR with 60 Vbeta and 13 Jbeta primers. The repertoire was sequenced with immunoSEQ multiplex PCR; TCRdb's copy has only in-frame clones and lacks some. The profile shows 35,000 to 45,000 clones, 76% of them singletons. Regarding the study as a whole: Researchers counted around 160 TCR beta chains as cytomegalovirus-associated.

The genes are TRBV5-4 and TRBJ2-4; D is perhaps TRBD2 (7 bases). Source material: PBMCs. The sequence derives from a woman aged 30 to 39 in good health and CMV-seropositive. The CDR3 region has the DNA TGTGCCAGCAGCTTAGGGGGGGCCGCGAACATTCAGTACTTC. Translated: CASSLGGAANIQYF.